The 10 T cell receptor beta chains below all came from one sample that was sequenced in a study of radiation and T cells in renal cell carcinoma. The repertoire was sequenced with immunoSEQ multiplex PCR; TCRdb's copy has only in-frame clones and lacks some. In the table there are about 120,000 clones, around 85% of which are singletons. Regarding time point: blood 2 weeks post-SBRT. Regarding treatment: 15 Gy SBRT to primary tumor, nephrectomy 4 weeks later. Material: blood, obtained from a patient whose treatment included radiotherapy and nephrectomy. These receptors came from a man between 50 and 59 years old with renal cell carcinoma.

The rearrangement links TRBV5-1 to TRBJ2-3; D may be TRBD1 (6 bases). Trimming took off 4 bases at V and 2 bases at J, with 14 bases between the two ends. In germline, CDR1 is SGHRS, CDR2 YFSETQ. The CDR3 is made up of 15 amino acids. CDR3 coding DNA: TGCGCCAGCAGCCTCGGGACACCAGTCACAGATACGCAGTATTTT. This codes for CASSLGTPVTDTQYF.

The rearrangement links TRBV5-4 to TRBJ2-3; no clear D gene. V was trimmed by 3 bases and J by 6 bases, leaving 11 bases between them. CDR1 and CDR2 from the germline V gene are SGHNT and YYREEE (reference sequence). This CDR3 has 13 amino acids. CDR3 loop: CASSYDGRDTQYF. DNA of the CDR3: TGTGCCAGCAGCTACGACGGGCGCGATACGCAGTATTTT.

This clone was detected once. The rearrangement uses TRBV5-1 and TRBJ1-5; D is ambiguous. The CDR3 totals 17 residues. Trimming pared 0 bases from V and 0 bases from J, leaving 13 bases between. The germline V gene has CDR1 SGHRS and CDR2 YFSETQ. CDR3 DNA: TGCGCCAGCAGCTTGGGTACGGACCGATATAGCAATCAGCCCCAGCATTTT. This gives the protein CASSLGTDRYSNQPQHF.

In this sample, this clone turned up once. The chain recombines TRBV28 with TRBJ1-1, with D possibly matching TRBD1 (5 bases). CDR1 and CDR2 from the germline V gene are MDHEN and SYDVKM. V was shortened by 3 bases and J by 8 bases, with 25 bases between the two germline ends. The CDR3 is made up of 17 amino acids. The CDR3 DNA is TGTGCCAGCAGTTTGGATGGGTTGGGGACGGGAAGACTGGAAGCTTTCTTT. This codes for CASSLDGLGTGRLEAFF.

V usage is TRBV6-5 and J usage is TRBJ1-2; D unclear. CDR3 size: 13 residues. Germline CDR1 and CDR2: MNHEY and SVGAGI. The V gene lost 5 bases and the J gene lost 3 bases, with 10 bases spanning the gap. The CDR3 reads CASSRALYYGYTF. The CDR3 region has the DNA TGTGCCAGCAGTCGAGCTCTATACTATGGCTACACCTTC.

The chain links TRBV15 to TRBJ1-1, with a weak D call TRBD1 (6 bases). CDR1 LNHNV and CDR2 YYDKDF come from the germline V gene (reference sequence). Trimming shortened V by 0 bases and J by 8 bases, and 10 bases separated the two germline ends. The CDR3 is 13 amino acids. CDR3 protein: CATSRDRGREAFF. The DNA of the CDR3 is TGTGCCACCAGCAGAGACAGGGGACGGGAAGCTTTCTTT.

This rearrangement joins TRBV4-1 to TRBJ2-3, with 9 nucleotides matching TRBD2. Germline V CDR1 and CDR2: MGHRA, YSYEKL. CDR3 length: 16 amino acids. The V and J ends lost 0 bases and 7 bases, in that order; junction bases with no gene match: 8. The CDR3 coding sequence is TGCGCCAGCAGCCAAGACCCTAGCGGGAATGGGCATACGCAGTATTTT. The encoded protein is CASSQDPSGNGHTQYF.

This chain joins TRBV6-6 and TRBJ2-1; D possibly corresponds to TRBD1 (6 bases). V was shortened by 8 bases and J by 5 bases, with 13 bases between the two germline ends. CDR1 and CDR2 from the germline V gene are MNHNY and SVGAGI (reference sequence). This CDR3 has 13 residues. The DNA for the CDR3 is TGTGCCAGCTCAGGACAGCTTAACAATGAGCAGTTCTTC. It codes for CASSGQLNNEQFF.

J is TRBJ2-7 and V is TRBV6-1; weak D call: TRBD2 (6 bases). V was shortened by 6 bases and J by 2 bases, with 11 bases between the two germline ends. Germline lookup yields CDR1 MNHNS and CDR2 SASEGT. CDR3 length equals 13 residues. This CDR3 is CASRAGRAYEQYF. The CDR3 DNA reads as TGTGCCAGCAGGGCCGGGAGAGCCTACGAGCAGTACTTC.

This chain connects TRBV15 to TRBJ1-4; D might be TRBD1 (5 bases). Germline V gives CDR1 LNHNV, CDR2 YYDKDF (reference sequence). Trimming pared 2 bases from V and 5 bases from J, leaving 6 bases between. The CDR3 is 13 residues long. CDR3 residues: CATSRQGNEKLFF. The DNA of the CDR3 is TGTGCCACCAGCAGACAGGGCAATGAAAAACTGTTTTTT.